This T cell receptor (beta chain) was recorded in a study of blood T cell repertoires in COVID-19. Overall study context: Sites in the United States, Italy and Spain provided acute and convalescent COVID-19 samples. PBMCs, B-cell-depleted T cells, or T cells provided the cDNA or gDNA that made up the material.

Per the original methods: Reference gene primer amplification gave nucleated cell count estimates. Assay: immunoSEQ multiplex PCR; the TCRdb copy retains only in-frame clones and omits some. The D gene and trimming were derived from the DNA, and the V and J assignments and clone size from that table. The profile covers roughly 80,000 clones, with around 91% appearing a single time and 1.9% taken by the ten largest. Trimming pared 0 bases from V and 2 bases from J, leaving 9 bases between. This CDR3 spans 15 amino acids. The germline gives CDR1 SGHDT, CDR2 YYEEEE. The source is a woman aged 45-60 years in a cohort sampled during active COVID-19. The specimen was peripheral blood. This chain connects TRBV5-6 to TRBJ1-5, with a tentative D call TRBD1 (6 bases). The DNA for the CDR3 is TGTGCCAGCAGCTTGGGGGGGCGTCGCAATCAGCCCCAGCATTTT. Its protein is CASSLGGRRNQPQHF.